This TCR beta chain stems from a study of blood T cells in healthy people across ages. Turning to this clonotype: Its antigen is not identified.

A second roughly 6 to 12 cycle PCR used barcoded and J-beta primers. TCRdb independently ran MiXCR on the 5' RACE reads; one entry per CDR3 protein. Of roughly 1,700,000 distinct CDR3 sequences in the sample, over 25% were seen once. Study-wide points: Per million T cells, the diversity of TCR beta decreased roughly linearly as age advanced. Fewer expanded clones and more diversity marked long-lived versus aged donors. Unknown CMV status may confound age-related changes in expanded clones.

Each donor had roughly 10 milliliters of peripheral blood drawn. V lost 0 bases to trimming and J lost 3 bases; unmatched junction nucleotides: 7. The CDR3 length is 17 residues. CDR1 is DFQATT and CDR2 is SNEGSKA in the germline V gene (reference sequence). The receptor was derived from a woman under 40 in good health. Sample: blood. This chain links TRBV20-1 with TRBJ2-1; 11 positions agree with TRBD2. In DNA, the CDR3 is TGCAGTGCTAGAGATTCGGCTAGCGGGGGGCTCTACAATGAGCAGTTCTTC. Amino acid sequence: CSARDSASGGLYNEQFF.